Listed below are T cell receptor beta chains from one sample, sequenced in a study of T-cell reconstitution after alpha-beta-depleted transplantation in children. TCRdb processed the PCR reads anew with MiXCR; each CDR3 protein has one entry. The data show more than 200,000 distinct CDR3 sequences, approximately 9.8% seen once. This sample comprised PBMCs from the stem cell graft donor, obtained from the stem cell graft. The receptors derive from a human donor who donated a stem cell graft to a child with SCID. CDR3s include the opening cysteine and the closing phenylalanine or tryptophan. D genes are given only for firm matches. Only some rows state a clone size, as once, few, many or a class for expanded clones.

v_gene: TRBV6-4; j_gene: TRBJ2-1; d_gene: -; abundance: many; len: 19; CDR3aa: CASRRDRTMSVQSYNEQFF; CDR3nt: TGTGCCAGCAGACGAGATCGGACGATGTCAGTGCAATCCTACAATGAGCAGTTCTTC
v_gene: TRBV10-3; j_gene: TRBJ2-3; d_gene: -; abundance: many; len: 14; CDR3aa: CAISFTGSTDTQYF; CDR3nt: TGTGCCATCAGTTTTACAGGGAGCACAGATACGCAGTATTTT
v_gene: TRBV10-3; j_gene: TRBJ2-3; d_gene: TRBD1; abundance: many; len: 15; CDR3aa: CAISDEQGGTDTQYF; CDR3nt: TGTGCCATCAGTGATGAACAGGGGGGAACAGATACGCAGTATTTT
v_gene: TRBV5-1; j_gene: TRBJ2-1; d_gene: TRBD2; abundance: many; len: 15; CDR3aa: CASTGLAGGPSEQFF; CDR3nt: TGCGCCAGCACCGGACTAGCGGGAGGACCCAGTGAGCAGTTCTTC
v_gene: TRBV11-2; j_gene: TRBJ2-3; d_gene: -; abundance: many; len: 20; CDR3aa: CASSPKWGAFGAMGTDTQYF; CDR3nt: TGTGCCAGCAGCCCTAAATGGGGGGCCTTTGGGGCCATGGGCACAGATACGCAGTATTTT
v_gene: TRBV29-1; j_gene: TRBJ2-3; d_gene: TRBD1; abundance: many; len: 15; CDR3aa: CSVALRDSRTDTQYF; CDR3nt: TGCAGCGTAGCCCTCCGGGACAGCCGCACAGATACGCAGTATTTT
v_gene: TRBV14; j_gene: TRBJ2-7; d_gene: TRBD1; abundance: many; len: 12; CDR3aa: CASSEGTGQQYF; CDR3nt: TGTGCCAGCAGCGAGGGGACAGGGCAGCAGTACTTC
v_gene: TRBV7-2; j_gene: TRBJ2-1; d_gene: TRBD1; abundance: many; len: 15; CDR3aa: CASSFWAGGNNEQFF; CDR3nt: TGTGCCAGCAGCTTCTGGGCAGGGGGTAATAATGAGCAGTTCTTC
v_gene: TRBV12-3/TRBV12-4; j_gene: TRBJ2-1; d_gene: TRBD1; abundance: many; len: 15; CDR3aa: CASRDRGGSYNEQFF; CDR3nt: TGTGCCAGCAGGGACAGGGGAGGCTCCTACAATGAGCAGTTCTTC
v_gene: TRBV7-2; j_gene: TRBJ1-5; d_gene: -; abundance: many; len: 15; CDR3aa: CASSLGYWANQPQHF; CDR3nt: TGTGCCAGCAGCTTAGGGTACTGGGCCAATCAGCCCCAGCATTTT
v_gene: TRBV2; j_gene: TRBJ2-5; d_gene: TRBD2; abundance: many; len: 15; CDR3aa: CASSLLAGIQETQYF; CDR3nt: TGTGCCAGCAGTCTACTAGCGGGGATTCAAGAGACCCAGTACTTC
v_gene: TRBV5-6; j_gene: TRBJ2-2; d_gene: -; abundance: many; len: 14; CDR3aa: CASSLIEGTGELFF; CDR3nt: TGTGCCAGCAGCTTGATTGAGGGAACCGGGGAGCTGTTTTTT
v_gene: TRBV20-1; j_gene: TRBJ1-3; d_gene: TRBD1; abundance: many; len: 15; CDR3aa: CSALTGGDFGNTIYF; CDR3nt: TGCAGTGCCCTGACAGGGGGGGATTTTGGAAACACCATATATTTT
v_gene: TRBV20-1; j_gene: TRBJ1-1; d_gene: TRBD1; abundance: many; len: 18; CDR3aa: CSATDPGTGVQMNTEAFF; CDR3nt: TGCAGTGCTACGGACCCCGGGACAGGGGTCCAAATGAACACTGAAGCTTTCTTT
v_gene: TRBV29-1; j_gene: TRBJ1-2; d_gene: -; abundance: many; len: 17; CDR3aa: CSVEGLVTTGVAYGYTF; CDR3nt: TGCAGCGTTGAAGGACTTGTGACTACCGGGGTGGCCTATGGCTACACCTTC
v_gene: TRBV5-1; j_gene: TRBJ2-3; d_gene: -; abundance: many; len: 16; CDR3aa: CASSGRGQPSVDTQYF; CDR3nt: TGCGCCAGCAGCGGTCGAGGACAGCCCTCTGTGGATACGCAGTATTTT
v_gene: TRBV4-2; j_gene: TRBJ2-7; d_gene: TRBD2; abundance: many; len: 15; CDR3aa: CASSQDLAASYEQYF; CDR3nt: TGTGCCAGCAGCCAAGACCTAGCGGCCTCCTACGAGCAGTACTTC
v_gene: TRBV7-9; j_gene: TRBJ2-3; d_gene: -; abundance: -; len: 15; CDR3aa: CASSLAQAITDTQYF; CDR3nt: TGTGCCAGCAGCTTAGCACAGGCCATCACAGATACGCAGTATTTT
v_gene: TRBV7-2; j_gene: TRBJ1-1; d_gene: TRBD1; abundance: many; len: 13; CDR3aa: CASSQDRGREAFF; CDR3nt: TGTGCCAGCAGCCAAGACAGGGGGCGTGAAGCTTTCTTT
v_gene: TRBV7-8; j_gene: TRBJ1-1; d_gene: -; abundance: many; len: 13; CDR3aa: CASSFDSNTEAFF; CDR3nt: TGTGCCAGCAGCTTTGACAGTAACACTGAAGCTTTCTTT
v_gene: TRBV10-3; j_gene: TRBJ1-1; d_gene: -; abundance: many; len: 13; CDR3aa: CAISESLGGEAFF; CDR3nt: TGTGCCATCAGTGAGTCGCTCGGGGGGGAAGCTTTCTTT
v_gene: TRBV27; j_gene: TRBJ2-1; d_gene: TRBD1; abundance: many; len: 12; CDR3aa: CATTGGNNEQFF; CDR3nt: TGTGCCACGACAGGGGGGAACAATGAGCAGTTCTTC
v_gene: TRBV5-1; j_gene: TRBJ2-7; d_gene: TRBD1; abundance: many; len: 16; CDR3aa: CASSPHRTGLSYEQYF; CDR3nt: TGCGCCAGCAGCCCACATCGGACAGGGCTCTCCTACGAGCAGTACTTC
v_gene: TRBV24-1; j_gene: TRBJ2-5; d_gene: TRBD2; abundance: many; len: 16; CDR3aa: CATSVGLAGTQETQYF; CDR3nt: TGTGCCACCAGCGTCGGACTAGCGGGTACCCAAGAGACCCAGTACTTC
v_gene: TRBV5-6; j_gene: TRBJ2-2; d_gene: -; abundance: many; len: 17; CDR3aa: CASSQGARPANTGELFF; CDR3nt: TGTGCCAGCAGCCAAGGTGCGAGGCCAGCGAACACCGGGGAGCTGTTTTTT
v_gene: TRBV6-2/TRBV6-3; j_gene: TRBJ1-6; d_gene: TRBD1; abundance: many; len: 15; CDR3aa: CASSYPAGGTEWLHF; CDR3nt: TGTGCCAGCAGTTACCCGGCAGGGGGGACCGAATGGCTCCACTTT
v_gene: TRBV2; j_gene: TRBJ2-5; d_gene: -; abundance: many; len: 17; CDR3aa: CASSEGSSASYQETQYF; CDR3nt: TGTGCCAGCAGTGAGGGGTCATCCGCGTCGTACCAAGAGACCCAGTACTTC
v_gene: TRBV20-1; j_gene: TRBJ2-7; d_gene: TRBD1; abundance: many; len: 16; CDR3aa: CSARSDRAPRSYEQYF; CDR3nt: TGCAGTGCTAGGAGCGACAGGGCCCCTCGCTCCTACGAGCAGTACTTC
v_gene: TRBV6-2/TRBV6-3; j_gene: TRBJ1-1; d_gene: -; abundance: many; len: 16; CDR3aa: CASSYYDRLWNTEAFF; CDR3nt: TGTGCCAGCAGTTACTACGACCGACTTTGGAACACTGAAGCTTTCTTT
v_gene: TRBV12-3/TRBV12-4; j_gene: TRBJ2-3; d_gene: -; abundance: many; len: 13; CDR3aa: CASGGAPRDTQYF; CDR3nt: TGTGCCAGCGGGGGGGCGCCTAGGGATACGCAGTATTTT
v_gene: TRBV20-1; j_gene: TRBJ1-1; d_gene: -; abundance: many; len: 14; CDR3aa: CSARVPGMNTEAFF; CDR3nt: TGCAGTGCTAGAGTCCCAGGAATGAACACTGAAGCTTTCTTT
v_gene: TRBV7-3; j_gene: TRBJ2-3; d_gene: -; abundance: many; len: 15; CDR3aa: CASSPGLDGTDTQYF; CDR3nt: TGTGCCAGCAGCCCCGGTCTTGATGGCACAGATACGCAGTATTTT
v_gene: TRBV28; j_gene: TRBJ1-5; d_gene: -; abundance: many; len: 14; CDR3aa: CASSWGWSNQPQHF; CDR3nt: TGTGCCAGCAGTTGGGGTTGGAGCAATCAGCCCCAGCATTTT
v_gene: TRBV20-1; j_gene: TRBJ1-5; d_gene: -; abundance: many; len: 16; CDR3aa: CSARDAWGGGNQPQHF; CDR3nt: TGCAGTGCTAGAGATGCGTGGGGTGGGGGCAATCAGCCCCAGCATTTT
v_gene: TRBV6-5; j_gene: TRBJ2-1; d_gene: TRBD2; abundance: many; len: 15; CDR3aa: CASSYGAGGPNEQFF; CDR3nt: TGTGCCAGCAGTTACGGGGCGGGGGGGCCCAATGAGCAGTTCTTC
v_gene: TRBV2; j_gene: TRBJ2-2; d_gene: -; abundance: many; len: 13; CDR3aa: CASNRGSTGELFF; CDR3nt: TGTGCCAGCAATAGGGGAAGTACCGGGGAGCTGTTTTTT
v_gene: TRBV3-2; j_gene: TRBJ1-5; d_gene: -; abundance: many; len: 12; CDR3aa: CATGSYNQPQHF; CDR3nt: TGTGCCACCGGCAGCTACAATCAGCCCCAGCATTTT
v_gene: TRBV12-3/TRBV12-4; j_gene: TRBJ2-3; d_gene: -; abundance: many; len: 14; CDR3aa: CASSIYPSTDTQYF; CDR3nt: TGTGCCAGCAGTATCTACCCTAGCACAGATACGCAGTATTTT
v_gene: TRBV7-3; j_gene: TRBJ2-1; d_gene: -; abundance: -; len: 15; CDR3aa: CASSLTGGPRNEQFF; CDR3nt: TGTGCCAGCAGCTTAACCGGGGGCCCCCGCAATGAGCAGTTCTTC